What follows describes a single T cell receptor (beta chain). Its cognate antigen is unknown. Using its own MiXCR run on the 5' RACE reads, TCRdb lists one record per CDR3 protein. The table has about 530,000 distinct CDR3 sequences, approximately 20% seen once; the top ten hold 0.45% to 0.5%. The data were taken from a study of identical twins. Findings and caveats of the study: Because invariant MAIT and iNKT cells could be present, zero-insertion analyses could be partly confounded. Compared with models, monozygotic twins showed more out-of-frame TCR alpha sharing. Findings came from cross-sectional statistics, without long-term follow-up of donors.

These sequences were also reported in another study, on yellow fever vaccine responses in identical twins.

The sequence was obtained from a woman under 30 in good health. Sequencing was performed on CD4+ T cells sorted from blood.

The CDR3 region has the DNA TGCGCCAGCAGCTTGGTTGGGGGGGCCCCCTACGAGCAGTACTTC. Protein product: CASSLVGGAPYEQYF. The chain uses TRBV5-1 and TRBJ2-7; D possibly corresponds to TRBD2 (7 bases). The germline CDR1 and CDR2 sequences are SGHRS and YFSETQ. CDR3 length: 15 amino acids. V dropped 0 bases and J dropped 2 bases, with 12 bases sitting between them.